These T cell receptor beta chains were read from a single sample in a study of blood T cell repertoires in COVID-19. Assay: immunoSEQ multiplex PCR; the TCRdb copy retains only in-frame clones and omits some. Here the sample spans fewer than 80,000 clones, around nine tenths being singletons. The source material was peripheral blood. Receptors were obtained from a man aged 30 to 39 with acute or convalescent COVID-19. CDR3s include the opening cysteine and the closing phenylalanine or tryptophan. The order of the fields is CDR3 DNA, CDR3 protein, V gene, clone size, D gene, J gene. D genes are given only for firm matches. Clone size is given for some rows only: seen once, a few or many times, or a class if the clone is expanded.

cdr3_nt: TGTGCCAGTAGTACGCCACAGGGCGTTCCGTTCTTC; cdr3_aa: CASSTPQGVPFF; v_call: TRBV19; clone_size: NA; d_call: NA; j_call: TRBJ2-1
cdr3_nt: TGTGCCAGCAGCCGATCTAGCGGGAGGAGAGGGGATGAGCAGTTCTTC; cdr3_aa: CASSRSSGRRGDEQFF; v_call: TRBV3-1/TRBV3-2; clone_size: NA; d_call: TRBD2; j_call: TRBJ2-1
cdr3_nt: TGTGCCAGCAGGGATCGACTAAATACCGGGGAGCTGTTTTTT; cdr3_aa: CASRDRLNTGELFF; v_call: TRBV7-8; clone_size: NA; d_call: NA; j_call: TRBJ2-2
cdr3_nt: TGTGCCAGCAGGGGGGACTTACTAATGCGGAACTATGGCTACACCTTC; cdr3_aa: CASRGDLLMRNYGYTF; v_call: TRBV2; clone_size: NA; d_call: NA; j_call: TRBJ1-2
cdr3_nt: TGTGCCAGCAGGGACACCTCCTACAATGAGCAGTTCTTC; cdr3_aa: CASRDTSYNEQFF; v_call: TRBV28; clone_size: NA; d_call: NA; j_call: TRBJ2-1
cdr3_nt: TGTGCCAGCAGCAAAGGGACTGCCAGCACAGATACGCAGTATTTT; cdr3_aa: CASSKGTASTDTQYF; v_call: TRBV21-1; clone_size: NA; d_call: NA; j_call: TRBJ2-3
cdr3_nt: TGTGCCAGCAGGACGACAGGGGGGCCCGTCCCAGATACGCAGTATTTT; cdr3_aa: CASRTTGGPVPDTQYF; v_call: TRBV27; clone_size: NA; d_call: TRBD1; j_call: TRBJ2-3
cdr3_nt: TGTGCCAGTAGTATAGCGAGAGGGGACAGGGGGCTGGTGCAGTTCTTC; cdr3_aa: CASSIARGDRGLVQFF; v_call: TRBV19; clone_size: NA; d_call: TRBD1; j_call: TRBJ2-1
cdr3_nt: TGTGCCACCAGCCCCCAGAAAGCCAAAAACATTCAGTACTTC; cdr3_aa: CATSPQKAKNIQYF; v_call: TRBV15; clone_size: NA; d_call: NA; j_call: TRBJ2-4
cdr3_nt: TGTGCCAGCAGCTCGCCGGGGAGGACCTACGAGCAGTACTTC; cdr3_aa: CASSSPGRTYEQYF; v_call: TRBV13; clone_size: NA; d_call: NA; j_call: TRBJ2-7
cdr3_nt: TGTGCCAGCTCACCACCGGGACAGGGGGCCTACGAGCAGTACTTC; cdr3_aa: CASSPPGQGAYEQYF; v_call: TRBV18; clone_size: NA; d_call: TRBD1; j_call: TRBJ2-7
cdr3_nt: TGTGCCAGCAGTTCACTAGCGGGAGGGCCCAATGAGCAGTTCTTC; cdr3_aa: CASSSLAGGPNEQFF; v_call: TRBV27; clone_size: few; d_call: TRBD2; j_call: TRBJ2-1
cdr3_nt: TGCGCCAGCAGCCATCCCGGGACTACCTACAATGAGCAGTTCTTC; cdr3_aa: CASSHPGTTYNEQFF; v_call: TRBV4-3; clone_size: NA; d_call: TRBD2; j_call: TRBJ2-1
cdr3_nt: TGTGCCAGCTCAGTTTACGAGCAGTACTTC; cdr3_aa: CASSVYEQYF; v_call: TRBV2; clone_size: NA; d_call: NA; j_call: TRBJ2-7
cdr3_nt: TGTGCCAGCAGTTTGGCGGGAGCCGACGAGCAGTACTTC; cdr3_aa: CASSLAGADEQYF; v_call: TRBV12-3/TRBV12-4; clone_size: NA; d_call: TRBD2; j_call: TRBJ2-7
cdr3_nt: TGTGCCAGCAGTTACAACGGCAGGAACGCTTTCTTT; cdr3_aa: CASSYNGRNAFF; v_call: TRBV6-2/TRBV6-3; clone_size: NA; d_call: NA; j_call: TRBJ1-1
cdr3_nt: TGTGCCAGTAGTTTGCTCAGGGACACTGAAGCTTTCTTT; cdr3_aa: CASSLLRDTEAFF; v_call: TRBV19; clone_size: NA; d_call: NA; j_call: TRBJ1-1
cdr3_nt: TGTGCCAGCAGCAAGACAGGGTTGCATGAGCAGTTCTTC; cdr3_aa: CASSKTGLHEQFF; v_call: TRBV7-2; clone_size: NA; d_call: TRBD1; j_call: TRBJ2-1
cdr3_nt: TGTGCCAGCAGCCGGGTCCTTACTAGCGGGAGGTCCTACGAGCAGTACTTC; cdr3_aa: CASSRVLTSGRSYEQYF; v_call: TRBV5-4; clone_size: NA; d_call: TRBD2; j_call: TRBJ2-7
cdr3_nt: TGTGCCAGCCGATCCACAGGGGTCGTGGATGAGCAGTACTTC; cdr3_aa: CASRSTGVVDEQYF; v_call: TRBV27; clone_size: NA; d_call: TRBD1; j_call: TRBJ2-7
cdr3_nt: TGTGCCAGCAGCTTGACTAGCGGATCCTACGAGCAGTACTTC; cdr3_aa: CASSLTSGSYEQYF; v_call: TRBV11-2; clone_size: NA; d_call: TRBD2; j_call: TRBJ2-7
cdr3_nt: TGTGCCACCAGCAGAGATAGCAGGGGGCATGAAAAACTGTTTTTT; cdr3_aa: CATSRDSRGHEKLFF; v_call: TRBV15; clone_size: NA; d_call: TRBD1; j_call: TRBJ1-4
cdr3_nt: TGTGCCAGCAGCCCGGGACAAGGAAACACCATATATTTT; cdr3_aa: CASSPGQGNTIYF; v_call: TRBV11-2; clone_size: NA; d_call: NA; j_call: TRBJ1-3
cdr3_nt: TGTGCCAGCAGTTTATCAATTCGGGAGAAAGGGAACACCGGGGAGCTGTTTTTT; cdr3_aa: CASSLSIREKGNTGELFF; v_call: TRBV27; clone_size: NA; d_call: NA; j_call: TRBJ2-2
cdr3_nt: TGTGCCAGCAGCTTTACCTTGCGGCCAGCTAATGAAAAACTGTTTTTT; cdr3_aa: CASSFTLRPANEKLFF; v_call: TRBV5-6; clone_size: NA; d_call: NA; j_call: TRBJ1-4
cdr3_nt: TGTGCCAGCAGCAGGAACACCGGGGAGCTGTTTTTT; cdr3_aa: CASSRNTGELFF; v_call: TRBV12-3/TRBV12-4; clone_size: NA; d_call: NA; j_call: TRBJ2-2
cdr3_nt: TGTGCCAGCAGCCCGGGTCTAGGTGGCTACACCTTC; cdr3_aa: CASSPGLGGYTF; v_call: TRBV12-3/TRBV12-4; clone_size: NA; d_call: NA; j_call: TRBJ1-2
cdr3_nt: TGTGCCAGCACCCCTGGGAGGGCCGGAGGAAAAACCGGGGAGCTGTTTTTT; cdr3_aa: CASTPGRAGGKTGELFF; v_call: TRBV27; clone_size: once; d_call: TRBD2; j_call: TRBJ2-2
cdr3_nt: TGTGCCAGCAGTTTACAATCTGGAAACACCATATATTTT; cdr3_aa: CASSLQSGNTIYF; v_call: TRBV27; clone_size: NA; d_call: NA; j_call: TRBJ1-3
cdr3_nt: TGTGCCAGCAGTGAAGCGCTTCATTTACAGGGTTTATACTTC; cdr3_aa: CASSEALHLQGLYF; v_call: TRBV6-1; clone_size: NA; d_call: NA; j_call: TRBJ2-5
cdr3_nt: TGTGCCAGCAGCGTAGGAGGGGCTAGCGGGATGTACGAGCAGTACTTC; cdr3_aa: CASSVGGASGMYEQYF; v_call: TRBV9; clone_size: NA; d_call: TRBD2; j_call: TRBJ2-7
cdr3_nt: TGTGCCAGCAGCACTGGGACAGGGCATCAGCCCCAGCATTTT; cdr3_aa: CASSTGTGHQPQHF; v_call: TRBV7-9; clone_size: NA; d_call: TRBD1; j_call: TRBJ1-5
cdr3_nt: TGTGCCAGCAGCTCCGGACAGGGACGGGCCCAGTACTTC; cdr3_aa: CASSSGQGRAQYF; v_call: TRBV7-2; clone_size: NA; d_call: TRBD1; j_call: TRBJ2-5
cdr3_nt: TGTGCCAGCAGCTCTCGAGGGGGTTCCTACGAGCAGTACTTC; cdr3_aa: CASSSRGGSYEQYF; v_call: TRBV5-4; clone_size: NA; d_call: NA; j_call: TRBJ2-7
cdr3_nt: TGTGCCAGCAGCCCGGGACAGATTAATGAAAAACTGTTTTTT; cdr3_aa: CASSPGQINEKLFF; v_call: TRBV5-4; clone_size: NA; d_call: TRBD1; j_call: TRBJ1-4
cdr3_nt: TGTGCCAGCTCCCCCACCGGGACTAGCGGGTACAATGAGCAGTTCTTC; cdr3_aa: CASSPTGTSGYNEQFF; v_call: TRBV18; clone_size: NA; d_call: TRBD2; j_call: TRBJ2-1
cdr3_nt: TGTGCCTGGAGTTCGGGTGTGGGCTACACCTTC; cdr3_aa: CAWSSGVGYTF; v_call: TRBV30; clone_size: NA; d_call: NA; j_call: TRBJ1-2
cdr3_nt: TGCAGTGCTAGTAGGCTAGCGGGAGGTTCCCACGAGCAGTACTTC; cdr3_aa: CSASRLAGGSHEQYF; v_call: TRBV20-1; clone_size: NA; d_call: TRBD2; j_call: TRBJ2-7
cdr3_nt: TGCGCCAGCAGCTTGGAACCTAGGTGGGAGACCCAGTACTTC; cdr3_aa: CASSLEPRWETQYF; v_call: TRBV5-1; clone_size: NA; d_call: NA; j_call: TRBJ2-5
cdr3_nt: TGTGCCAGCAGTCATCAGACTAGCGGAAGCCCGATTGTTAGCTCCTACAATGAGCAGTTCTTC; cdr3_aa: CASSHQTSGSPIVSSYNEQFF; v_call: TRBV28; clone_size: NA; d_call: TRBD2; j_call: TRBJ2-1
cdr3_nt: TGTGCCAGCAAACAATTTAGCAATCAGCCCCAGCATTTT; cdr3_aa: CASKQFSNQPQHF; v_call: TRBV28; clone_size: NA; d_call: NA; j_call: TRBJ1-5
cdr3_nt: TGCGCCAGCAGCTGGGGACAGGGCCAAGAGACCCAGTACTTC; cdr3_aa: CASSWGQGQETQYF; v_call: TRBV5-1; clone_size: NA; d_call: TRBD1; j_call: TRBJ2-5
cdr3_nt: TGCGCCAGCAGTGACCGCGGGACAGCCTACGAGCAGTACTTC; cdr3_aa: CASSDRGTAYEQYF; v_call: TRBV10-2; clone_size: once; d_call: NA; j_call: TRBJ2-7
cdr3_nt: TGTGCCAGCAGCTTACGGGACAGAAACACTGAAGCTTTCTTT; cdr3_aa: CASSLRDRNTEAFF; v_call: TRBV13; clone_size: NA; d_call: TRBD1; j_call: TRBJ1-1
cdr3_nt: TGTGCCAGCAGAAGGGGTGGCGGGGAGCTGTTTTTT; cdr3_aa: CASRRGGGELFF; v_call: TRBV3-1/TRBV3-2; clone_size: NA; d_call: NA; j_call: TRBJ2-2
cdr3_nt: TGTGCCAGCAGTAGACGACAGGGGGCCTACGAGCAGTACTTC; cdr3_aa: CASSRRQGAYEQYF; v_call: TRBV6-5; clone_size: NA; d_call: TRBD1; j_call: TRBJ2-7
cdr3_nt: TGTGCCAGCAGCCTAGAAATGAACACTGAAGCTTTCTTT; cdr3_aa: CASSLEMNTEAFF; v_call: TRBV7-3; clone_size: NA; d_call: NA; j_call: TRBJ1-1
cdr3_nt: TGCGCCAGCAGTGAGCAGACAGATACGCAGTATTTT; cdr3_aa: CASSEQTDTQYF; v_call: TRBV10-2; clone_size: NA; d_call: NA; j_call: TRBJ2-3
cdr3_nt: TGCGCCAGCAGCTCCCAGGGGGACTATGGCTACACCTTC; cdr3_aa: CASSSQGDYGYTF; v_call: TRBV5-1; clone_size: NA; d_call: TRBD1; j_call: TRBJ1-2
cdr3_nt: TGTGCCAGCAGCGGACCGGGACAGCGCACAGATACGCAGTATTTT; cdr3_aa: CASSGPGQRTDTQYF; v_call: TRBV9; clone_size: NA; d_call: TRBD1; j_call: TRBJ2-3
cdr3_nt: TGTGCCAGCAGCCCCCACAGGGGGGATTTTGAGACCCAGTACTTC; cdr3_aa: CASSPHRGDFETQYF; v_call: TRBV6-5; clone_size: NA; d_call: TRBD1; j_call: TRBJ2-5
cdr3_nt: TGTGCCAGCAAACGGGGGAACACTGAAGCTTTCTTT; cdr3_aa: CASKRGNTEAFF; v_call: TRBV28; clone_size: many; d_call: NA; j_call: TRBJ1-1
cdr3_nt: TGTGCCAGCAGTTACTCTATGGGACAGGATCAGAAGACCCAGTACTTC; cdr3_aa: CASSYSMGQDQKTQYF; v_call: TRBV6-6; clone_size: NA; d_call: TRBD1; j_call: TRBJ2-5